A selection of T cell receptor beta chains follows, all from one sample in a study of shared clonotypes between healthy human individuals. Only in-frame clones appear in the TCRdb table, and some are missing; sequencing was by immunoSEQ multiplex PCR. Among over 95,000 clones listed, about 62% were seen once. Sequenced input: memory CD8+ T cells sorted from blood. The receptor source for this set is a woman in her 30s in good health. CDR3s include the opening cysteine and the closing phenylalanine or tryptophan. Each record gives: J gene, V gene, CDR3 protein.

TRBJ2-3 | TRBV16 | CASSRLAGHTDTQYF
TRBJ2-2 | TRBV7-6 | CASSPLGSGSAAGELFF
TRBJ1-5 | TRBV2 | CASRDTTSSNQPQHF
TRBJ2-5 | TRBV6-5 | CASSYGGQPQETQYF
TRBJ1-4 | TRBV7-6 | CASSNPGENEKLFF
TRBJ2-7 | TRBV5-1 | CASSPGRERTYEQYF
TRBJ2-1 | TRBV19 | CASSEGRGSYNEQFF
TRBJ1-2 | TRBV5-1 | CASRTGTDYGYTF
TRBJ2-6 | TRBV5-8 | CASSFGSYSGANVLTF
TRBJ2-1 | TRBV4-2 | CASSQVLGENEQFF
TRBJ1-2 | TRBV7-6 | CASSLEPGDAYYGYTF
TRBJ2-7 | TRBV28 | CASSLYGRREYAYEQYF
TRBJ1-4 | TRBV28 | CASSSMGETNEKLFF
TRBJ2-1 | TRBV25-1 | CASSNGTSLNEQFF
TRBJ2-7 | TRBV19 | CASSMGPGISYEQYF
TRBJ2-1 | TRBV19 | CASSGRTLHRYNEQFF
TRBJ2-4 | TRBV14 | CASSQGIGTTFLYF
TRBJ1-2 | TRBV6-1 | CASSEKENYGYTF
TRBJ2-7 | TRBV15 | CATSRGIIAGSYEQYF
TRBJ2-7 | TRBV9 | CASSGTGFEQYF
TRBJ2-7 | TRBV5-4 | CASSLPGQPSYEQYF
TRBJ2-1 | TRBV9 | CASSVGGASDEQFF
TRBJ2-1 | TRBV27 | CASSLLDGNEQFF
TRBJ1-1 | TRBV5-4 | CASSEVGDKAFF
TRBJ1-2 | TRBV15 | CATSSRRGTGYTF
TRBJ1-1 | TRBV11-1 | CASSLTSPGDTEAFF
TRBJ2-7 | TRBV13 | CASSLGWRPSSYEQYF
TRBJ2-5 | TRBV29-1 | CSVVSRGIQETQYF
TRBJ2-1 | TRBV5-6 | CASRTGLAGGSEQFF
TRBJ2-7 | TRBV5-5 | CASSFSSTPYEQYF
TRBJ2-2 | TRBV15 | CATSRDLRLAGGHTGELFF
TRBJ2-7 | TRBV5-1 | CASSLVVQPYEQYF
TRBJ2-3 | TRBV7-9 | CASSPSLLAGVVDTQYF
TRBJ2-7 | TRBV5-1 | CASSLGQGSLHEQYF
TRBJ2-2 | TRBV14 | CASSQEHPRSGVGGELFF
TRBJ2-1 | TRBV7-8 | CASRLTAGKWNEQFF
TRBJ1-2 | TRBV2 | CASSPPSRRWSDYGYTF
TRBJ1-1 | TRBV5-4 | CATRGDTEAFF
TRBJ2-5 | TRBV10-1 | CASSEGDSTGGRYQETQYF
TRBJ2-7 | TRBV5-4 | CASSLASGNRYEQYF
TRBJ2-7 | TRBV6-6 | CASSPLGRFVEQYF
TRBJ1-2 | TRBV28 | CASSLSSSRPYGYTF
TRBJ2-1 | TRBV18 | CASSPFRGTTGGEQFF
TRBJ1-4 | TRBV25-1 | CASSRRGSEKLFF
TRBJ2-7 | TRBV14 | CASSRGGQGPSYEQYF
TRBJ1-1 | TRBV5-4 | CASSLGSGTLNTEAFF
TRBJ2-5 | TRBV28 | CASSTRASGPQETQYF
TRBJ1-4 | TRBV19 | CASSYRVMEKLFF
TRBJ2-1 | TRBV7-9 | CASSATLASYNEQFF
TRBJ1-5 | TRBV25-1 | CASRSRDPNQPQHF
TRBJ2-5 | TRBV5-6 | CASSFSRRLPRETQYF
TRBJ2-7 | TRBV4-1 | CASSQEWYRGRRYEQYF
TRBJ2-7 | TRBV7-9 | CASSPGQGLYEQYF
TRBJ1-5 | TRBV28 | CASSVTIKSNQPQHF
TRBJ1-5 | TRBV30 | CAWSEQDNQPQHF
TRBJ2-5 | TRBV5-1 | CASSFVERILETQYF
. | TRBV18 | CASSPLRDWNYEQYF
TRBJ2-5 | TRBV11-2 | CASSPSPGSETQYF